This T cell receptor (beta chain) was identified in a study of T cell repertoires in cytomegalovirus infection. Each CDR3 protein is one row after TCRdb ran MiXCR on the reads. This sample carries some 320,000 distinct CDR3 sequences, more than 8% of them seen once, and the ten largest clones take roughly 4.5%. This clonotype was detected only a few times. The germline CDR1 and CDR2 sequences are DFQATT and SNEGSKA (reference sequence). This CDR3 comprises 14 residues. V lost 3 bases and J 7 bases, leaving 15 bases between the germline ends. Sequencing used PBMCs. The source is a human donor in good health (CMV status not recorded). Some clones in this sample may be carry-over from other donors' samples. The chain employs TRBV20-1 and TRBJ1-4, with a tentative D call TRBD1 (6 bases). DNA of the CDR3: TGCAGTGCTAGTACGGACAGTGGCGGTGAAAAACTGTTTTTT. Amino acid sequence: CSASTDSGGEKLFF.